Listed here are 29 T cell receptor beta chains from one sample, sequenced in a study of T cell changes during pregnancy in multiple sclerosis. Repertoires were generated with immunoSEQ multiplex PCR, while TCRdb's copy carries only in-frame clones and drops some. The sample consists of approximately 99,000 clones, approximately 90% of them appearing once. This material consisted of peripheral blood, taken in the second trimester of pregnancy. The receptors derive from a female donor in good health, enrolled as a control in a pregnancy study.

This chain uses TRBV7-9 with TRBJ2-1; 8 positions agree with TRBD2. Germline values: CDR1 SEHNR, CDR2 FQNEAQ (reference sequence). Trimming at V came to 2 bases and at J to 5 bases, leaving 5 bases not matched to a gene. This CDR3 has 15 residues. The CDR3 reads CASSLSGRANNEQFF. The CDR3 bases are TGTGCCAGCAGCTTATCCGGGAGGGCCAACAATGAGCAGTTCTTC.

This clone appeared once. This rearrangement joins TRBV5-1 to TRBJ2-3; no clear D gene. Deletions cut 2 bases from V and 2 bases from J, with 12 bases between. This CDR3 is built from 15 residues. Germline V gene sequence: CDR1 SGHRS, CDR2 YFSETQ. For the CDR3, the DNA is TGCGCCAGCAGCTTAGATGGCAGGCCCACAGATACGCAGTATTTT. Translated: CASSLDGRPTDTQYF.

This chain links TRBV4-3 with TRBJ2-7; 9 positions agree with TRBD2. From germline, CDR1 is LGHNA and CDR2 YSLEER. J gave up 4 bases and V 1 base, and 5 bases lay outside the gene matches. The CDR3 is made up of 15 amino acids. CDR3 protein: CASSQGAGGLYEQYF. CDR3 DNA sequence: TGCGCCAGCAGCCAAGGGGCGGGAGGGCTATACGAGCAGTACTTC.

V and J are TRBV27 and TRBJ2-3, with 9 bases that match TRBD2. Germline trimming cut 1 base from V and 6 bases from J; bases unmatched to any gene: 5. The CDR3 has 15 residues. Germline assignment: CDR1 MNHEY and CDR2 SMNVEV (reference sequence). CDR3 sequence reads: CASSLLGRGGDTQYF. The CDR3 coding sequence is TGTGCCAGCAGTTTATTGGGGCGGGGGGGCGATACGCAGTATTTT.

This chain joins TRBV30 and TRBJ1-4, with 8 bases lining up with TRBD1. Per germline, CDR1 GTSNPN and CDR2 SVGIG (reference sequence). The CDR3 length is 13 residues. The V and J ends lost 4 bases and 5 bases, in that order; junction bases with no gene match: 3. The CDR3 sequence: CAWITGGNEKLFF. In DNA, the CDR3 is TGTGCCTGGATCACAGGGGGGAATGAAAAACTGTTTTTT.

The V gene is TRBV9, the J gene TRBJ2-7; 7 bases agree with TRBD1. The germline V gene encodes CDR1 SGDLS and CDR2 YYNGEE. V dropped 1 base and J dropped 2; count of bases not matched to a gene: 9. The CDR3 consists of 16 residues. The DNA for the CDR3 is TGTGCCAGCAGCGTAAAAGAGGGCAGGGGGACCTACGAGCAGTACTTC. Translation gives CASSVKEGRGTYEQYF. Drawing the rest from reference TRBV9 and TRBJ2-7, the complete variable domain is DSGVTQTPKHLITATGQRVTLRCSPRSGDLSVYWYQQSLDQGLQFLIQYYNGEERAKGNILERFSAQQFPDLHSELNLSSLELGDSALYFCASSVKEGRGTYEQYFGPGTRLTVT.

The rearrangement uses TRBV5-4 and TRBJ2-3, with 7 bases aligning to TRBD2. This CDR3 comprises 20 residues. The germline V gene has CDR1 SGHNT and CDR2 YYREEE (reference sequence). Germline trimming cut 4 bases from V and 5 bases from J; bases unmatched to any gene: 25. The CDR3 DNA is TGTGCCAGCAGCCACGACAGCCGGGACTATCTCCCCGTAAAAATAGATACGCAGTATTTT. As protein: CASSHDSRDYLPVKIDTQYF.

The chain combines TRBV5-6 with TRBJ2-7; no reliable D call. Trimming shortened V by 4 bases and J by 6 bases, and 20 bases separated the two germline ends. CDR3 length: 15 residues. CDR1 and CDR2 (germline): SGHDT, YYEEEE. As DNA, the CDR3 is TGTGCCAGCAGCCTAGAATGGCTTCCCACCGGCGAGCAGTACTTC. Amino acids: CASSLEWLPTGEQYF.

V and J are TRBV18 and TRBJ2-2; the D gene is possibly TRBD2 (6 bases). Trimming took off 2 bases at V and 3 bases at J, with 13 bases between the two ends. CDR3 size: 16 residues. The germline V gene has CDR1 KGHSH and CDR2 LQKENI. The CDR3 reads CASSPVGGWYTGELFF. In DNA, the CDR3 is TGTGCCAGCTCACCAGTCGGGGGTTGGTACACCGGGGAGCTGTTTTTT.

In DNA, the CDR3 is TGTGCCAGCAGCTCACCTGAGGACAGTCCGATCTCCTACGAGCAGTACTTC. As protein: CASSSPEDSPISYEQYF. This chain uses TRBV5-5 with TRBJ2-7, with a possible D match to TRBD1 (6 bases). This CDR3 is built from 17 residues. Germline CDR1 is SGHKS and CDR2 is YYEKEE (reference sequence). The V and J ends lost 3 bases and 0 bases respectively, with 19 bases between them.

CDR3 nucleotide sequence: TGTGCCTGGGAGGACATTCAAACTAATGAAAAACTGTTTTTT. Translation: CAWEDIQTNEKLFF. The chain joins TRBV30 to TRBJ1-4; D possibly corresponds to TRBD1 (5 bases). The CDR3 runs 14 residues. Germline CDR1 and CDR2: GTSNPN and SVGIG (reference sequence). V was shortened by 5 bases and J by 1 base, with 11 bases between the two germline ends. Using reference TRBV30 and TRBJ1-4 for the parts outside the CDR3, the full variable domain is SQTIHQWPATLVQPVGSPLSLECTVEGTSNPNLYWYRQAAGRGLQLLFYSVGIGQISSEVPQNLSASRPQDRQFILSSKKLLLSDSGFYLCAWEDIQTNEKLFFGSGTQLSVL.

The rearrangement joins TRBV11-3 to TRBJ2-1; the match to TRBD2 covers 8 bases. The CDR3 extends over 14 amino acids. Germline trimming cut 3 bases from V and 8 bases from J; bases unmatched to any gene: 6. Germline values: CDR1 SGHNT, CDR2 YENEEA. The DNA for the CDR3 is TGTGCCAGCAGCTTCCTAGCGGGCGGGCATGAGCAGTTCTTC. This codes for CASSFLAGGHEQFF.

The V call is TRBV18, the J call TRBJ2-1, with D perhaps TRBD2 (5 bases). The CDR3 has 17 residues. Per the germline V gene, CDR1 is KGHSH and CDR2 is LQKENI. Trimming pared 3 bases from V and 8 bases from J, leaving 23 bases between. CDR3 protein: CASSPRSPRQVEDEQFF. DNA of the CDR3: TGTGCCAGCTCACCCCGGAGTCCCCGGCAGGTGGAGGATGAGCAGTTCTTC.

In DNA, the CDR3 is TGTGCCAGCACCTCAGGGGACTATGGCTACACCTTC. Residues: CASTSGDYGYTF. The J gene is TRBJ1-2, the V gene TRBV6-5, with D perhaps matching TRBD1 (6 bases). This CDR3 is 12 amino acids long. The V end was cut by 7 bases, the J end by 3 bases, with 9 bases between. Germline V gene data show CDR1 as MNHEY and CDR2 as SVGAGI.

The chain carries TRBV7-6 and TRBJ2-7; the D gene is possibly TRBD1 (6 bases). V lost 5 bases and J 2 bases, leaving 16 bases between the germline ends. The CDR3 totals 15 residues. Per germline, CDR1 SGHVS and CDR2 FNYEAQ. The CDR3 sequence is CASSRDHDRTYEQYF. In DNA form, the CDR3 reads TGTGCCAGCAGCCGAGACCATGACAGGACCTACGAGCAGTACTTC.

In DNA, the CDR3 is TGTGCCAGCAGCTTGGCCGAGGGACAGGGGTCTTGGGAGCAGTACTTC. Protein product: CASSLAEGQGSWEQYF. The genes are TRBV5-4 and TRBJ2-7; 10 bases match TRBD1. J gave up 7 bases and V 0 bases, and 10 bases lay outside the gene matches. Germline values: CDR1 SGHNT, CDR2 YYREEE (reference sequence). This CDR3 spans 16 amino acids.

The chain employs TRBV10-1 and TRBJ1-1; D may be TRBD1 (6 bases). The CDR3 runs 13 residues. The V end lost 3 bases, the J end lost 2 bases, and 7 bases lay between the germline ends. Germline values: CDR1 WNHNN, CDR2 SYGVQD (reference sequence). CDR3 coding DNA: TGCGCCAGCAGTGAACAGGGTAACACTGAAGCTTTCTTT. Protein: CASSEQGNTEAFF.

The J gene is TRBJ1-2, the V gene TRBV7-8; 9 positions agree with TRBD1. This CDR3 has 14 amino acids. Germline V gives CDR1 SGHVS, CDR2 FQNEAQ. Unmatched junction bases numbered 7, after V lost 3 bases and J lost 8 bases. CDR3 in DNA: TGTGCCAGCAGCTTCGGACAGGGGATCGGAGGCTACACCTTC. It yields the protein CASSFGQGIGGYTF.

Only one count was recorded for this clone. The V and J genes are TRBV10-3 and TRBJ2-3; D possibly corresponds to TRBD2 (6 bases). Deletions cut 5 bases from V and 3 bases from J, with 15 bases between. This CDR3 has 15 residues. Germline values: CDR1 ENHRY, CDR2 SYGVKD. This CDR3 reads CAISPSTAGTDTQYF. For the CDR3, the DNA is TGTGCCATCAGTCCATCGACGGCGGGAACAGATACGCAGTATTTT.

V gene TRBV15 combines with J gene TRBJ2-5; D may be TRBD1 (6 bases). Germline CDR1 LNHNV, CDR2 YYDKDF (reference sequence). This CDR3 is built from 14 residues. The ends were cut back, 0 bases at V and 7 bases at J, with 12 bases in the middle. This chain's CDR3 is CATSRDTGSATQYF. CDR3 sequence (DNA): TGTGCCACCAGCAGAGATACAGGGTCGGCGACCCAGTACTTC.

This clone was detected only a few times. The rearrangement joins TRBV28 to TRBJ2-2; a possible D gene is TRBD2 (5 bases). In germline, CDR1 is MDHEN, CDR2 SYDVKM. The CDR3 is 14 residues long. V was pared by 7 bases and J by 6 bases, with 15 bases between. CDR3 amino acids: CASKGMRESGELFF. CDR3 DNA sequence: TGTGCCAGCAAAGGCATGAGGGAATCCGGGGAGCTGTTTTTT.

The chain recombines TRBV5-4 with TRBJ2-1; D gene unclear. The CDR3 totals 12 residues. Per germline, CDR1 SGHNT and CDR2 YYREEE (reference sequence). The V and J ends lost 0 bases and 8 bases respectively, with 6 bases between them. CDR3 residues: CASSLDYYEQFF. In DNA form, the CDR3 reads TGTGCCAGCAGCTTGGATTATTATGAGCAGTTCTTC.

The chain recombines TRBV18 with TRBJ1-5, with a tentative D call TRBD1 (6 bases). Deletions cut 1 base from V and 1 base from J, with 8 bases between. Germline CDR1 reads KGHSH; CDR2 reads LQKENI. There are 15 residues in the CDR3. In nucleotides, the CDR3 is TGTGCCAGCTCACCACAGGGACACAGCAATCAGCCCCAGCATTTT. Amino acids: CASSPQGHSNQPQHF.

This rearrangement joins TRBV7-8 to TRBJ2-7; 10 positions agree with TRBD1. This CDR3 spans 17 amino acids. The J segment lost 6 bases and the V segment lost 5 bases, leaving 16 bases of the junction unmatched. The germline gives CDR1 SGHVS, CDR2 FQNEAQ. CDR3 region: CASSGRIMGQGYPEQYF. CDR3 DNA sequence: TGTGCCAGCAGCGGGAGGATCATGGGACAGGGGTATCCCGAGCAGTACTTC.

About this clone: The limits of the CDR3 on the DNA are not certain, so only TCRdb's listed CDR3 is given. The V call is TRBV11-1, the J call TRBJ1-1; the table's D call, TRBD1, was not checked against the DNA. The CDR3 is made up of 15 amino acids, end residues included. Germline values: CDR1 SGHAT, CDR2 FQDESV (reference sequence). CDR3 sequence reads: CASSLKLSLDNGAFF.

This chain uses TRBV6-5 with TRBJ1-2; tentatively, D is TRBD1 (6 bases). The CDR3 runs to 13 residues. The V end was cut by 2 bases, the J end by 4 bases, with 8 bases between. The germline CDR1 and CDR2 sequences are MNHEY and SVGAGI. The CDR3 region has the DNA TGTGCCAGCAGTTACGGGGGCCCCTATGGCTACACCTTC. Encoded protein: CASSYGGPYGYTF.

The J gene is TRBJ1-5, the V gene TRBV7-2, with 7 bases matching TRBD1. J gave up 4 bases and V 3 bases, and 9 bases lay outside the gene matches. Germline assignment: CDR1 SGHTA and CDR2 FQGNSA. This CDR3 comprises 16 residues. The CDR3 here is CASSFQTGRMNQPQHF. In nucleotides, the CDR3 is TGTGCCAGCAGCTTCCAGACAGGGAGAATGAATCAGCCCCAGCATTTT.

This chain joins TRBV15 and TRBJ2-3; 14 bases map to TRBD2. The CDR3 spans 18 residues. The V gene's germline CDR1 is LNHNV and CDR2 YYDKDF (reference sequence). After removal of 1 base from V and 2 bases from J, the junction contained 5 bases not matched to a gene. The CDR3 is CATSRVGLAGEYTDTQYF. CDR3 DNA: TGTGCCACCAGCAGAGTGGGACTAGCGGGGGAGTACACAGATACGCAGTATTTT.

The chain carries TRBV5-1 and TRBJ1-4; maybe TRBD1 (5 bases). Germline V gives CDR1 SGHRS, CDR2 YFSETQ. V lost 4 bases, J lost 4 bases, and 11 bases lay in between. The CDR3 loop spans 14 amino acids. The CDR3 sequence is CASSRLGGNEKLFF. The CDR3 DNA is TGCGCCAGCAGCAGACTGGGGGGTAATGAAAAACTGTTTTTT.